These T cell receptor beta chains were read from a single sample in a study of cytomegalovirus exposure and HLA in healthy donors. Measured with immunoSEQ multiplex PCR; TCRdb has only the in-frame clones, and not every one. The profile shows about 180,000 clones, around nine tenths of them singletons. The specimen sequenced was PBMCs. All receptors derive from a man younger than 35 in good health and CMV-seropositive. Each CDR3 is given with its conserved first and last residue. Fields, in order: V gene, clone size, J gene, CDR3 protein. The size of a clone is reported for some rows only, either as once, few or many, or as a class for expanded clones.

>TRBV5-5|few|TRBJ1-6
CASSGLGQGDSPLHF
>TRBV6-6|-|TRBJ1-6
CASSYAGRGNSPLHF
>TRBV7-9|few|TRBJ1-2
CASSLRQGPTNYGYTF
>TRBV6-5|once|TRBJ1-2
CASRPGGANYGYTF
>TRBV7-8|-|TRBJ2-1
CASRSSGSPYNEQFF
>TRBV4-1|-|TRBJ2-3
CASSLRDSSTDTQYF
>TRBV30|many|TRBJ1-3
CAWTHHLRQGISGNTIYF
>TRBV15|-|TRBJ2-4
CATSPLADQGPQNIQYF
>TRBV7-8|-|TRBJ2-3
CASSFGPRPDTQYF
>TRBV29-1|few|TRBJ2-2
CSGEITGELFF
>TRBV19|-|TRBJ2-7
CATTNSAGRREQYF
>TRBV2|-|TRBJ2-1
CASSEGRLAGNEQFF
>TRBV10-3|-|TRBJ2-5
CAISESRTSETQYF
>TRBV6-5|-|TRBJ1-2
CASSYVDREGYTF
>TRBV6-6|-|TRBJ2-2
CASSRRQGATGELFF
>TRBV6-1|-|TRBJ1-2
CASMIESAYGYTF
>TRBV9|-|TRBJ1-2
CASSFTTGTDYGYTF
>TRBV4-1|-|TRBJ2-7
CASSQGDQGLYEQYF
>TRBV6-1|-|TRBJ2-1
CASSVATLGLAGYNEQFF
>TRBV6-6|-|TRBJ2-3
CASSYSGLGADTQYF
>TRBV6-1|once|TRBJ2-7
CASSDLAVVPGFSYEQYF
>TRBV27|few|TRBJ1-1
CASSLIRNTEAFF
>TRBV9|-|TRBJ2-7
CASSSEGAREQYF
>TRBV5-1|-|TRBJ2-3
CASSLGGAGVWEDTQYF
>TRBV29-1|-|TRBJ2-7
CSVVGGRGDNIDEQYF
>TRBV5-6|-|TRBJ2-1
CASSPLPGQGGNEQFF
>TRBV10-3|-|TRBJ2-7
CAISGLKTGTSHEQYF
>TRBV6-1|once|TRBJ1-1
CASSNQGNTEAFF
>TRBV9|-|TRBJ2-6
CASSPREGSGANVLTF
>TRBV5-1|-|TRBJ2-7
CASSLVFKRDTTYEQYF
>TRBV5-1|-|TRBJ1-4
CASSVDGRHEKLFF
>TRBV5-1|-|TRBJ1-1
CASSLAGGEAFF
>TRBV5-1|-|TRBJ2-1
CASSLAGGRTYNEQFF
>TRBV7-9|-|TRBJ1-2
CASSFGENYGYTF
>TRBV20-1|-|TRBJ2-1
CSARLLVEQFF
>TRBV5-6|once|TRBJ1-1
CASTDPQGNTEAFF
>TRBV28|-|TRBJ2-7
CASSSGQGRLYEQYF
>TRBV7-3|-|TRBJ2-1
CASGLGGNEQFF
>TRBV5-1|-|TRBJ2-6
CASSLALVGANVLTF
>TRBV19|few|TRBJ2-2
CASSQTRTSGRVSAGELFF
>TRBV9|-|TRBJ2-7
CASSVGPPGYEQYF
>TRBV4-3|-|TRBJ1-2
CASSPTFAGGGYTF
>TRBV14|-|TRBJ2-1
CASSQVTGYPTTYNEQFF
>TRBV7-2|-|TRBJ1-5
CASSLRGTTLSAQHF
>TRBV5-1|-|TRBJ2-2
CASSLVSRTADTGELFF
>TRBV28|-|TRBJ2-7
CASSWNRGFGEQYF
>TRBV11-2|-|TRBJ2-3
CASTNSGGLVPQYF
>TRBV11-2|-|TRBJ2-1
CASSLDSLAGGTRWYNEQFF
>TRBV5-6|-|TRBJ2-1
CASSLGQGVEEQFF
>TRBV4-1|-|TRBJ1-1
CASSHWRGARNTEAFF